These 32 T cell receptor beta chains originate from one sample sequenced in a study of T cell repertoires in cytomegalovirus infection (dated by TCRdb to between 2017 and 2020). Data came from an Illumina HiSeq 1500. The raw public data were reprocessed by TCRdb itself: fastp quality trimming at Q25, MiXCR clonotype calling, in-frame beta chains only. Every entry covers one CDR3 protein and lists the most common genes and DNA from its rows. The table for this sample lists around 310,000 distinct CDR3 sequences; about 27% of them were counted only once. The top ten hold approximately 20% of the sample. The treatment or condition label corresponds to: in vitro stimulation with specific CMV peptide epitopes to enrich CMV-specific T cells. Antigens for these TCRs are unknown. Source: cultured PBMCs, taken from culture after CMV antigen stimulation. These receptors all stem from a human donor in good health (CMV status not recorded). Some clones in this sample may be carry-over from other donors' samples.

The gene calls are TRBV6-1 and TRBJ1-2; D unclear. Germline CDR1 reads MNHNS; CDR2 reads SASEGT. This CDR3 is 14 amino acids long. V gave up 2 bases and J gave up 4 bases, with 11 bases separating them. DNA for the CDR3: TGTGCCAGCAGTGAACTGGCAGGCCGCTATGGCTACACCTTC. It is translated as CASSELAGRYGYTF.

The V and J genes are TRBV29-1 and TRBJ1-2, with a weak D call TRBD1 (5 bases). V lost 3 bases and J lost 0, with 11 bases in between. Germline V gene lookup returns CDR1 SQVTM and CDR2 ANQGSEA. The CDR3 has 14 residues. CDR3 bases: TGCAGCGTTGAGGGGGGATATTCTAACTATGGCTACACCTTC. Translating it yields CSVEGGYSNYGYTF.

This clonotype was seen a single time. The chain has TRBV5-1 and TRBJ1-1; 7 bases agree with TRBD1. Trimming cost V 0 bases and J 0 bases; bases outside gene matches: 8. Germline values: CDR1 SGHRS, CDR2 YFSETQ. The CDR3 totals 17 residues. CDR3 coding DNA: TGCGCCAGCAGCTTGGAAGGCAGGGGGGTAATGAACACTGAAGCTTTCTTT. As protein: CASSLEGRGVMNTEAFF.

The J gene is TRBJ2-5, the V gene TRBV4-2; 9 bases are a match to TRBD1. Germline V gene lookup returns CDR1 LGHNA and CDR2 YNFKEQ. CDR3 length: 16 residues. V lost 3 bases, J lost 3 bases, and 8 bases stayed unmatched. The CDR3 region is CASSQERQGEEETQYF. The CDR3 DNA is TGTGCCAGCAGCCAGGAAAGACAGGGGGAGGAAGAGACCCAGTACTTC.

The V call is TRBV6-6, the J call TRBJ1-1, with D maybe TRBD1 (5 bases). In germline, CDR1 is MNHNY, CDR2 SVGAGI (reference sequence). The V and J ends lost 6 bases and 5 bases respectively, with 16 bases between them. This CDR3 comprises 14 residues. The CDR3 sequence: CASSRRIQGTEAFF. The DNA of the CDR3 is TGTGCCAGCAGCCGACGCATTCAGGGTACTGAAGCTTTCTTT.

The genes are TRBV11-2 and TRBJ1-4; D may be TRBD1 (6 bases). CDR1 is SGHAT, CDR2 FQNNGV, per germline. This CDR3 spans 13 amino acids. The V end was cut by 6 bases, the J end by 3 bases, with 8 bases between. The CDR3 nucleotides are TGTGCCAGCAGAGGACAGCCTAATGAAAAACTGTTTTTT. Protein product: CASRGQPNEKLFF. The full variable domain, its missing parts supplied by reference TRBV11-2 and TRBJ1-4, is EAGVAQSPRYKIIEKRQSVAFWCNPISGHATLYWYQQILGQGPKLLIQFQNNGVVDDSQLPKDRFSAERLKGVDSTLKIQPAKLEDSAVYLCASRGQPNEKLFFGSGTQLSVL.

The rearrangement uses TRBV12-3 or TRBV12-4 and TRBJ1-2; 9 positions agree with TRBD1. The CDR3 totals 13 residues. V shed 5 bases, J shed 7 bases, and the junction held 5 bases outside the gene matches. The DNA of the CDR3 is TGTGCCAGCAGTCCCGGGACAGGGCTTGGCTACACCTTC. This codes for CASSPGTGLGYTF.

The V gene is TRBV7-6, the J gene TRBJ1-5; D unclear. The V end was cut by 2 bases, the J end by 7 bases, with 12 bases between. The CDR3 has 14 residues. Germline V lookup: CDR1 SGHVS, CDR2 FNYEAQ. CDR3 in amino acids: CASSLQGGGQPQHF. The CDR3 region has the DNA TGTGCCAGCAGCTTACAAGGAGGTGGGCAGCCCCAGCATTTT.

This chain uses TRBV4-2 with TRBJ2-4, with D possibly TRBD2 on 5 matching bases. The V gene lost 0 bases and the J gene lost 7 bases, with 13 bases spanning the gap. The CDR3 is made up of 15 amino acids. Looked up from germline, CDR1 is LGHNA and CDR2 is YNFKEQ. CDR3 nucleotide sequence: TGTGCCAGCAGCCAAGATCCTCGGGATCCCAACATTCAGTACTTC. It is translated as CASSQDPRDPNIQYF.

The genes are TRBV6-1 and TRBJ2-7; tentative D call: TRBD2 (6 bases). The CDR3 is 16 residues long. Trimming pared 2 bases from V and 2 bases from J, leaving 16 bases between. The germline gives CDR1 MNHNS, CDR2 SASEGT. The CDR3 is CASSEPSGLGPYEQYF. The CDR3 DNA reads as TGTGCCAGCAGTGAACCCTCGGGACTGGGGCCCTACGAGCAGTACTTC.

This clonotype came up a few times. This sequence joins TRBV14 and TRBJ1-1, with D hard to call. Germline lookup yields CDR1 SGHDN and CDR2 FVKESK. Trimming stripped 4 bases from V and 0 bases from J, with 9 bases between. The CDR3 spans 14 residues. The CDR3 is CASSLVLLNTEAFF. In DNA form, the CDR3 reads TGTGCCAGCAGCCTCGTCCTCCTGAACACTGAAGCTTTCTTT.

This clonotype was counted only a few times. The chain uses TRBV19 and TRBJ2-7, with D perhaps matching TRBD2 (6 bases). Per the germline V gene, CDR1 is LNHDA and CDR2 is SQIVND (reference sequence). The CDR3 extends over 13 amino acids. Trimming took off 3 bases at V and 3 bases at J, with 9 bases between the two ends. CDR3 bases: TGTGCCAGTAGTATTCGGACTAACTACGAGCAGTACTTC. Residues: CASSIRTNYEQYF.

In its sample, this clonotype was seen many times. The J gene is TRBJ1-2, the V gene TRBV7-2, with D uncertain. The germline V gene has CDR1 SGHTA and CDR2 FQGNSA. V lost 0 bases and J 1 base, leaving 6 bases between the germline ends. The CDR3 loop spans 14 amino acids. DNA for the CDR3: TGTGCCAGCAGCTTAGCGGAGATTAACTATGGCTACACCTTC. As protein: CASSLAEINYGYTF. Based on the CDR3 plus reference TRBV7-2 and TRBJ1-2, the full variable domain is GAGVSQSPSNKVTEKGKDVELRCDPISGHTALYWYRQSLGQGLEFLIYFQGNSAPDKSGLPSDRFSAERTGGSVSTLTIQRTQQEDSAVYLCASSLAEINYGYTFGSGTRLTVV.

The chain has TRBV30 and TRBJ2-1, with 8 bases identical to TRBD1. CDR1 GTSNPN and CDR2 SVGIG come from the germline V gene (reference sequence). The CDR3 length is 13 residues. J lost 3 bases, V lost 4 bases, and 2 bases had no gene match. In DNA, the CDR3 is TGTGCCTGGACCGACAGGGGCTACAATGAGCAGTTCTTC. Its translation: CAWTDRGYNEQFF.

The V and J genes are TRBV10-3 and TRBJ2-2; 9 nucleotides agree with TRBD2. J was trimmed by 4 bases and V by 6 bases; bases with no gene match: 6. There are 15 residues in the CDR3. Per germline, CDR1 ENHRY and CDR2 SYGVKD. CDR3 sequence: CAIRPGLASTGELFF. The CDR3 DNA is TGTGCCATCAGGCCGGGACTAGCTTCCACCGGGGAGCTGTTTTTT.

In nucleotides, the CDR3 is TGTGCCATCACTGACAGGGATTTCGATGGCTACACCTTC. Protein product: CAITDRDFDGYTF. V is TRBV10-3 and J is TRBJ1-2, with TRBD1 matching 7 bases. The CDR3 extends over 13 amino acids. The germline V gene encodes CDR1 ENHRY and CDR2 SYGVKD. V was clipped by 7 bases and J by 6 bases; unmatched bases: 8.

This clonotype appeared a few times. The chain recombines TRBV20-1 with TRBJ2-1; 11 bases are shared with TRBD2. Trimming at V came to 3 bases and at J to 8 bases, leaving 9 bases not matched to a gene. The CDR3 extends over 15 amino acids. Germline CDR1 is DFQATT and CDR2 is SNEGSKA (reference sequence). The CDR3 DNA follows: TGCAGTGCTAGGGAATTTACTAGCGGGAGCGATGAGCAGTTCTTC. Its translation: CSAREFTSGSDEQFF.

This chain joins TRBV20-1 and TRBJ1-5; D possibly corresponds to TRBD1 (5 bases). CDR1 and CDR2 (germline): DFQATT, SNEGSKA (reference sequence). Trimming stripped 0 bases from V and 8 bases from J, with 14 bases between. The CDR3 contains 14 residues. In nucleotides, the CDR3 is TGCAGTGCTAGAGATTTGGGGCCGCATGAGCCCCAGCATTTT. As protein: CSARDLGPHEPQHF.

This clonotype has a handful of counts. CDR3 DNA sequence: TGTGCCAGCAGCTTACAGGGATCGGACGAGCAGTACTTC. This translates into CASSLQGSDEQYF. The V and J genes are TRBV7-6 and TRBJ2-7, with D possibly being TRBD1 (5 bases). The germline V and J ends were trimmed by 2 bases and 5 bases, with 10 bases remaining between them. Germline V gives CDR1 SGHVS, CDR2 FNYEAQ. The CDR3 has 13 amino acids.

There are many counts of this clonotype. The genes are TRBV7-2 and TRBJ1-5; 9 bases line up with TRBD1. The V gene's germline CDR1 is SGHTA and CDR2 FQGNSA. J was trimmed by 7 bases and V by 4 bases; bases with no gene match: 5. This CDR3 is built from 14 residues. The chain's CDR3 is CASSWTGQGQPQHF. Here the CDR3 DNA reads TGTGCCAGCAGCTGGACGGGACAGGGCCAGCCCCAGCATTTT.

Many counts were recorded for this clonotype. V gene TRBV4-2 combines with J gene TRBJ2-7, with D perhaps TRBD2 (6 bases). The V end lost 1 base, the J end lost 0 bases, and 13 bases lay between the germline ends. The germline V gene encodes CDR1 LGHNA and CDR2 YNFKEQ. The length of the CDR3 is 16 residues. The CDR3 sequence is CASSQGFGGVSYEQYF. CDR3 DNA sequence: TGTGCCAGCAGCCAAGGGTTCGGGGGAGTCTCCTACGAGCAGTACTTC.

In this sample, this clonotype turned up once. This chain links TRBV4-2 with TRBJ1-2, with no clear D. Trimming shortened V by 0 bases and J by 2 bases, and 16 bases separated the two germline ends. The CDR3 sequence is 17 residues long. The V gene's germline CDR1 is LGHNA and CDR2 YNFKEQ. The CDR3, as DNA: TGTGCCAGCAGCCAAGACTACCCTCGGACGGGAAACTATGGCTACACCTTC. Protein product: CASSQDYPRTGNYGYTF.

For the CDR3, the DNA is TGCAGTGCCGTACAGGTCCCCCCCTACGAGCAGTACTTC. This gives the protein CSAVQVPPYEQYF. This rearrangement joins TRBV20-1 to TRBJ2-7; D is perhaps TRBD1 (5 bases). The V gene's germline CDR1 is DFQATT and CDR2 SNEGSKA (reference sequence). The CDR3 is 13 amino acids. V dropped 6 bases and J dropped 2 bases, with 14 bases sitting between them.

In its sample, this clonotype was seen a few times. The CDR3 sequence: CASSQPADSLTYGYTF. The CDR3 coding sequence is TGTGCCAGCAGCCAACCCGCGGACAGTCTGACCTATGGCTACACCTTC. The chain is built from TRBV28 and TRBJ1-2, with D possibly TRBD1 on 6 matching bases. Trimming cost V 6 bases and J 4 bases, with 21 bases left between them. Germline CDR1 is MDHEN and CDR2 is SYDVKM. The CDR3 consists of 16 residues.

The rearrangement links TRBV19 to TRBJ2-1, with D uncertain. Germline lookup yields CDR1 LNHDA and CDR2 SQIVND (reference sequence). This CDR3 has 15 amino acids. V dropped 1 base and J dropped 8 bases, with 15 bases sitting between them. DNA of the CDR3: TGTGCCAGTAGTATAGGGGTGTTGTTAGAGGATGAGCAGTTCTTC. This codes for CASSIGVLLEDEQFF.

In DNA, the CDR3 is TGTGCCAGCTCAACCGGGACGGGCGGAACCGGGGAGCTGTTTTTT. It translates to CASSTGTGGTGELFF. The V call is TRBV18, the J call TRBJ2-2; possibly TRBD1 or TRBD2 for D (5 bases each). In germline, CDR1 is KGHSH, CDR2 LQKENI. The CDR3 spans 15 residues. V was pared by 5 bases and J by 5 bases, with 15 bases between.

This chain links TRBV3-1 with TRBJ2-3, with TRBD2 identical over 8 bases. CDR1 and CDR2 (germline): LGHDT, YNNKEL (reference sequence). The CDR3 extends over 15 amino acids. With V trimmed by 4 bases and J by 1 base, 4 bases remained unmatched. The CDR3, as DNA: TGTGCCAGCAGCCCGACTAGCGCCCGCACAGATACGCAGTATTTT. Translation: CASSPTSARTDTQYF.

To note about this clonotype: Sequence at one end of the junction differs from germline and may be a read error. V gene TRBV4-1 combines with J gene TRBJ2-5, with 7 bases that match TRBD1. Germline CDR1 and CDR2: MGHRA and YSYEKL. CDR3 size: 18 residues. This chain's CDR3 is CASTQYLKQGTVQETQYF. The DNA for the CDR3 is TGCGCCAGCACCCAATATTTGAAACAGGGGACCGTCCAAGAGACCCAGTACTTC.

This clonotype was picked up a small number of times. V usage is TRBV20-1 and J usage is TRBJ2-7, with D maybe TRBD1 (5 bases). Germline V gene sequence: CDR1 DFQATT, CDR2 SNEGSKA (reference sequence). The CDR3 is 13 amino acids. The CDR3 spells CSARLDTGTSLSV. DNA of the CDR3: TGCAGTGCTAGACTAGATACAGGAACCTCTCTCTCCGTC.

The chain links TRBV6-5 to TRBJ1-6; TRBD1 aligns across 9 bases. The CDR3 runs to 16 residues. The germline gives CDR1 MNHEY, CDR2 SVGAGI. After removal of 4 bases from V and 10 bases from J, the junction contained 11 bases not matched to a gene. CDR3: CASSSYEGQGASPLHF. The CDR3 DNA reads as TGTGCCAGCAGTTCCTACGAGGGACAGGGTGCATCACCCCTCCACTTT.

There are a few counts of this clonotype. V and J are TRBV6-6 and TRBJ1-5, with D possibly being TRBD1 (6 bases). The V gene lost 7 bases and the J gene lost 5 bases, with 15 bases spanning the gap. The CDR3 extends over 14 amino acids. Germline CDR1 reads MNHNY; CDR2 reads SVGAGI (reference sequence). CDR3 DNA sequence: TGTGCCAGCACCCGGTGGGGGGGCGATCAGCCCCAGCATTTT. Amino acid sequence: CASTRWGGDQPQHF.

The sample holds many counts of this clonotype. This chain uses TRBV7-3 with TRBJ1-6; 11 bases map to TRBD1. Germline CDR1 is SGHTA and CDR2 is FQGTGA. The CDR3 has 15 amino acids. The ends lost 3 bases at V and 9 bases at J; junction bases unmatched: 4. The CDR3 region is CASSFSGQGASPLHF. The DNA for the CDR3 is TGTGCCAGCAGCTTTTCCGGACAGGGGGCTTCACCCCTCCACTTT.